The rows below give T cell receptor beta chains drawn from one sample of a study of T cells after yellow fever vaccination. A single record per CDR3 protein comes from TCRdb applying MiXCR to the 5' RACE reads. Seen here are about 120,000 distinct CDR3 sequences, nearly 15% observed once, and the top ten hold roughly 45%. The sample in question was CD8+ T cells sorted from PBMCs, obtained 5 days after the yellow fever booster vaccination. Receptors were obtained from a man aged 18 to 30 who received the YFV17D yellow fever vaccine. CDR3s include the opening cysteine and the closing phenylalanine or tryptophan. Each record gives: D gene, J gene, clone size, CDR3 length, V gene, CDR3 protein, CDR3 DNA. D genes are given only for firm matches. Clone size is shown for a subset of rows, as once, few, many or a class of expanded clone.

>-|TRBJ2-6|-|17|TRBV11-2
CASSFAGGEAGANVLTF
TGTGCCAGCAGCTTTGCCGGGGGTGAAGCTGGGGCCAACGTCCTGACTTTC
>-|TRBJ1-2|-|15|TRBV6-2/TRBV6-3
CASSSSGQGPYGYTF
-
>TRBD1|TRBJ1-5|-|16|TRBV4-1
CASSQVGGDSNQPQHF
TGCGCCAGCAGCCAAGTAGGGGGCGATAGCAATCAGCCCCAGCATTTT
>-|TRBJ2-6|-|16|TRBV4-3
CASSLERGTGANVLTF
TGCGCCAGCAGCCTCGAGAGGGGAACTGGGGCCAACGTCCTGACTTTC
>TRBD1|TRBJ2-5|many|12|TRBV10-3
CAIRTGTGTQYF
TGTGCCATCAGGACAGGGACCGGGACCCAGTACTTC
>-|TRBJ1-5|-|15|TRBV7-8
CASSSSNSNNQPQHF
TGTGCCAGCAGCTCCTCGAACAGCAACAATCAGCCCCAGCATTTT
>-|TRBJ2-2|-|14|TRBV11-2
CASSQTSLAGELFF
TGTGCCAGCAGCCAGACTAGTCTCGCCGGGGAGCTGTTTTTT
>-|TRBJ1-2|-|15|TRBV6-2/TRBV6-3
CASSYSGTLNYGYTF
TGTGCCAGCAGTTACTCCGGGACACTGAACTATGGCTACACCTTC
>-|TRBJ1-1|few|13|TRBV4-2
CASSQEKNTEAFF
TGTGCCAGCAGCCAAGAAAAGAACACTGAAGCTTTCTTT
>TRBD1|TRBJ2-1|-|17|TRBV4-1
CASSQDLGTGVSNEQFF
TGCGCCAGCAGCCAAGACCTAGGGACAGGGGTGAGCAATGAGCAGTTCTTC
>TRBD1|TRBJ2-3|-|16|TRBV9
CASSPQGQVGTDTQYF
TGTGCCAGCAGCCCACAGGGGCAGGTAGGGACAGATACGCAGTATTTT
>-|TRBJ1-1|few|14|TRBV27
CASSSRGKNTEAFF
TGTGCCAGCAGCTCCCGGGGGAAGAACACTGAAGCTTTCTTT
>-|TRBJ2-2|-|12|TRBV12-3/TRBV12-4
CASQQGAGELFF
TGTGCCAGCCAACAGGGCGCCGGGGAGCTGTTTTTT
>-|TRBJ1-1|few|11|TRBV29-1
CSVLLNTEAFF
TGCAGCGTTCTACTGAACACTGAAGCTTTCTTT
>-|TRBJ1-5|few|15|TRBV27
CASSLSPGLGQPQHF
TGTGCCAGCAGTTTATCCCCAGGGTTAGGTCAGCCCCAGCATTTT
>-|TRBJ2-1|-|15|TRBV7-6
CASSFEASLYNEQFF
TGTGCCAGCAGCTTCGAGGCTAGCCTCTACAATGAGCAGTTCTTC
>TRBD1|TRBJ2-7|-|15|TRBV2
CASRTRDRVPYEQYF
TGTGCCAGCAGGACCCGGGACAGGGTCCCCTACGAGCAGTACTTC
>TRBD1|TRBJ1-2|few|15|TRBV7-9
CASSLNGDRAYGYTF
TGTGCCAGCAGCTTAAACGGGGACAGGGCCTATGGCTACACCTTC
>-|TRBJ1-5|-|13|TRBV23-1
CARSQGFDQPQHF
TGCGCCCGCTCCCAGGGGTTCGACCAGCCCCAGCATTTT
>TRBD2|TRBJ2-3|many|15|TRBV7-2
CASSLVAGAGDTQYF
TGTGCCAGCAGCTTAGTAGCGGGGGCTGGGGATACGCAGTATTTT
>-|TRBJ2-7|few|15|TRBV7-9
CASSLGPGETYEQYF
TGTGCCAGCAGCTTAGGACCAGGAGAGACCTACGAGCAGTACTTC
>-|TRBJ1-6|-|14|TRBV25-1
CASSGWGGNSPLHF
TGTGCCAGCAGTGGGTGGGGAGGTAATTCACCCCTCCACTTT
>TRBD1|TRBJ1-2|-|15|TRBV5-1
CASSFPETGLYGYTF
TGCGCCAGCAGCTTCCCCGAGACAGGGTTATATGGCTACACCTTC
>TRBD2|TRBJ2-7|few|15|TRBV5-1
CASSPSQRGALEQYF
TGCGCCAGCAGCCCCTCCCAGCGGGGGGCCCTCGAGCAGTACTTC
>-|TRBJ2-7|-|17|TRBV10-1
CASSPLTPFLSSYEQYF
TGCGCCAGCAGTCCCCTTACGCCGTTCCTAAGCTCCTACGAGCAGTACTTC
>-|TRBJ2-1|-|17|TRBV20-1
CSAKPDTVTRSYNEQFF
TGCAGTGCAAAACCAGATACAGTAACTCGCTCCTACAATGAGCAGTTCTTC
>TRBD1|TRBJ1-1|many|13|TRBV11-2
CASSLQGGTEAFF
TGTGCCAGCAGCTTACAGGGGGGGACTGAAGCTTTCTTT
>-|TRBJ2-1|few|15|TRBV20-1
CSANAGKISYNEQFF
TGCAGTGCTAACGCGGGCAAAATCTCCTACAATGAGCAGTTCTTC
>-|TRBJ1-2|-|15|TRBV4-2
CASSQDWSSNYGYTF
TGTGCCAGCAGCCAAGATTGGTCATCCAACTATGGCTACACCTTC
>-|TRBJ2-3|-|16|TRBV28
CASSLLGATSTDTQYF
TGTGCCAGCAGTTTATTGGGGGCAACCAGCACAGATACGCAGTATTTT
>TRBD1|TRBJ1-4|few|17|TRBV7-2
CASSLPLGQGPNEKLFF
TGTGCCAGCAGCTTGCCCCTCGGACAGGGACCGAATGAAAAACTGTTTTTT
>-|TRBJ2-1|-|15|TRBV6-1
CASSEDRSSYNEQFF
TGTGCCAGCAGTGAAGATCGGAGCTCCTACAATGAGCAGTTCTTC
>-|TRBJ1-1|many|14|TRBV6-5
CASSFKTENTEAFF
TGTGCCAGCAGTTTCAAGACAGAAAACACTGAAGCTTTCTTT
>-|TRBJ1-1|many|13|TRBV7-9
CASSYTGNTEAFF
TGTGCCAGCAGCTATACCGGGAACACTGAAGCTTTCTTT
>-|TRBJ1-1|many|14|TRBV20-1
CSASIRGEGTEAFF
TGCAGTGCTAGTATTCGGGGGGAGGGCACTGAAGCTTTCTTT